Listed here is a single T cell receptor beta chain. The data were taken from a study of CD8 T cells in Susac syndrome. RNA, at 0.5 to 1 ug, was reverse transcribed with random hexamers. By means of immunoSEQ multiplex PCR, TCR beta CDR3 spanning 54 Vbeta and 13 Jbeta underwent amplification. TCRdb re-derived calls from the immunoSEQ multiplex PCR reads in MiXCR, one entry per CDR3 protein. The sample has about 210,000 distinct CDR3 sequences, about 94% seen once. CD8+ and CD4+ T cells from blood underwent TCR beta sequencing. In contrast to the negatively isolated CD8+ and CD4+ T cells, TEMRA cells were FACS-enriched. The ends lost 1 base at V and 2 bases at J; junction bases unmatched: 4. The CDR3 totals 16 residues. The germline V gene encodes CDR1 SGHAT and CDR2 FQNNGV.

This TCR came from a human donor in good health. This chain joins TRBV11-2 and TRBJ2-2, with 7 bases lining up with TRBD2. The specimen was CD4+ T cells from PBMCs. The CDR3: CASSLGGLTNTGELFF. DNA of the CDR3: TGTGCCAGCAGCTTAGGGGGACTAACCAACACCGGGGAGCTGTTTTTT.